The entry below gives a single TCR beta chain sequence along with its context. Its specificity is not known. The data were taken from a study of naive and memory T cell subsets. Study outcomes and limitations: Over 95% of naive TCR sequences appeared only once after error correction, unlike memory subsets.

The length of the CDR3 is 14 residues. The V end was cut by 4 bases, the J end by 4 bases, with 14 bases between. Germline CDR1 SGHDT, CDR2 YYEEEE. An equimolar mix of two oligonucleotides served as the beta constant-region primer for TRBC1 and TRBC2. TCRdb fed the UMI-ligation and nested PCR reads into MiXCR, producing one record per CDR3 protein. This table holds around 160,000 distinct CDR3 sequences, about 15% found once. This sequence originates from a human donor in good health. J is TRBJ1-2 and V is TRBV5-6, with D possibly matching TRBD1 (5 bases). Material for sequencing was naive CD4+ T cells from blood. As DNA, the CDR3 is TGTGCCAGCAGCGGCCGGGGGACCGTCTATGGCTACACCTTC. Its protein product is CASSGRGTVYGYTF.